This entry lists 3 T cell receptor beta chains sequenced from one sample in a study of T cell responses to AZD1222 COVID-19 vaccine. Assay used: immunoSEQ multiplex PCR; TCRdb lists only in-frame clones, some missing. The sample holds around 260,000 clones, about 92% seen once. The material sequenced was peripheral blood, taken on day 0 of AZD1222 vaccination. Every receptor here comes from an adult in good health.

The rearrangement links TRBV10-3 to TRBJ2-3, with D maybe TRBD2 (6 bases). V shed 3 bases and J shed 2 bases, with 15 bases lying between them. The CDR3 runs 16 residues. The germline V gene encodes CDR1 ENHRY and CDR2 SYGVKD. CDR3 in amino acids: CAISDPGLQNTDTQYF. Written as DNA, the CDR3 is TGTGCCATCAGTGACCCGGGACTGCAGAACACAGATACGCAGTATTTT.

This clone showed up just once. In DNA form, the CDR3 reads TGTGCCAGCAGCTGGGACAGGATCAATGAGCAGTTCTTC. Encoded protein: CASSWDRINEQFF. This sequence joins TRBV12-3 or TRBV12-4 and TRBJ2-1; 8 nucleotides align to TRBD1. The CDR3 contains 13 residues. V shed 6 bases and J 6 bases; nucleotides not matched to a gene: 4.

This clone was picked up one time. The V call is TRBV3-1 (or the pseudogene TRBV3-2), the J call TRBJ2-5; TRBD1 matches at 7 bases. J gave up 5 bases and V 10 bases, and 10 bases lay outside the gene matches. Germline V gene lookup returns CDR1 LGHDT and CDR2 YNNKEL (reference sequence). The CDR3 extends over 13 amino acids. The CDR3: CATLDRVSETQYF. The CDR3 nucleotides read TGTGCCACCCTAGACAGGGTTTCGGAGACCCAGTACTTC.